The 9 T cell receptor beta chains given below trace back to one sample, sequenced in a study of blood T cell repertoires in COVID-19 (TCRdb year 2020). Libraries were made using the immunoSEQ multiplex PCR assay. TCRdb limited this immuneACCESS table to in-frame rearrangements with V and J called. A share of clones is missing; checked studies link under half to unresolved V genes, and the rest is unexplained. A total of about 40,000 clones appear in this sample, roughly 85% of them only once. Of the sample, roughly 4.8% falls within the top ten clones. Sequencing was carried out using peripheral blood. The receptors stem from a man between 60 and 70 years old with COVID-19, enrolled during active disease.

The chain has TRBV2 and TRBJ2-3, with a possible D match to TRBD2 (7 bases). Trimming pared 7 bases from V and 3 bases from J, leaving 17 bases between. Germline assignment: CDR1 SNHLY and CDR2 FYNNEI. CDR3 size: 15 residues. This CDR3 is CASKGGTPRTDTQYF. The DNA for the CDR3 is TGTGCCAGCAAGGGAGGGACACCCCGAACAGATACGCAGTATTTT.

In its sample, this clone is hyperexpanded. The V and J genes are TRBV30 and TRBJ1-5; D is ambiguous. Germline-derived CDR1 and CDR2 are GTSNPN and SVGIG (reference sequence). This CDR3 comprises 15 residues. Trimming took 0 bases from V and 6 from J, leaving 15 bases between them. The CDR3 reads CAWSVKEKWSQPQHF. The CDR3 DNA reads TGTGCCTGGAGTGTAAAGGAAAAGTGGAGTCAGCCCCAGCATTTT. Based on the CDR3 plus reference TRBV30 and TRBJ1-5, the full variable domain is SQTIHQWPATLVQPVGSPLSLECTVEGTSNPNLYWYRQAAGRGLQLLFYSVGIGQISSEVPQNLSASRPQDRQFILSSKKLLLSDSGFYLCAWSVKEKWSQPQHFGDGTRLSIL.

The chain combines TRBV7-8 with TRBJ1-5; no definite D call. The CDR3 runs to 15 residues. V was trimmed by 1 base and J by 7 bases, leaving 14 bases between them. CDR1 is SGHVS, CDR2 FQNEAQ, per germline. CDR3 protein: CASSLEPGSHQPQHF. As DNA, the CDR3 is TGTGCCAGCAGCTTAGAACCCGGGTCCCACCAGCCCCAGCATTTT.

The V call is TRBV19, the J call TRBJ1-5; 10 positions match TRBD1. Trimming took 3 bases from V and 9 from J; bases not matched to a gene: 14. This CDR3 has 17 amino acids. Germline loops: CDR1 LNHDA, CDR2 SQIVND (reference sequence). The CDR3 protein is CASSIGTGVSSSGPQHF. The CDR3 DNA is TGTGCCAGTAGTATCGGGACAGGGGTCTCCTCTAGCGGGCCCCAGCATTTT.

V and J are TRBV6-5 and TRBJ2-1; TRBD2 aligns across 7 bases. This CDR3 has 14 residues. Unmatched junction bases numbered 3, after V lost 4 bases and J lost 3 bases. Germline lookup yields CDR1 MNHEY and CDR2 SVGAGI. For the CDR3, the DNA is TGTGCCAGCAGTTCAGCGGGGAGCTACAATGAGCAGTTCTTC. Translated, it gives CASSSAGSYNEQFF.

CDR3 protein: CASSQGDGNEQYF. The CDR3 bases are TGTGCCAGCAGCCAGGGGGACGGAAACGAGCAGTACTTC. The chain uses TRBV11-2 and TRBJ2-7, with 7 positions matching TRBD1. The CDR3 runs 13 residues. V shed 5 bases, J shed 5 bases, and the junction held 6 bases outside the gene matches. Germline values: CDR1 SGHAT, CDR2 FQNNGV.

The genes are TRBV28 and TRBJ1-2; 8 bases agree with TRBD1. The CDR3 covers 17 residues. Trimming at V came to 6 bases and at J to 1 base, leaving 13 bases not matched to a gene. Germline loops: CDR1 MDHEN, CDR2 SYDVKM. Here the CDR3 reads CASRAILLGQGNYGYTF. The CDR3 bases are TGTGCCAGCAGAGCCATTCTACTAGGACAGGGTAACTATGGCTACACCTTC.

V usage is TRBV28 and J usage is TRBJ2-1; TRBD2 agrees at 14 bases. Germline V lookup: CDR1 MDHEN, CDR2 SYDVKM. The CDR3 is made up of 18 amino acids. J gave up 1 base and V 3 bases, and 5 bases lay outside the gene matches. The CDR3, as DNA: TGTGCCAGCAGTTTCCGACTAGCGGGAGGGCCTTCCTACAATGAGCAGTTCTTC. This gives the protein CASSFRLAGGPSYNEQFF.

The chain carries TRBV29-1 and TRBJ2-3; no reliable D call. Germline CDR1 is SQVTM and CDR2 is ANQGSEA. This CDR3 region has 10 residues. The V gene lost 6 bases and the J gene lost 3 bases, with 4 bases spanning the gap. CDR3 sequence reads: CSVRTDTQYF. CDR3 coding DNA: TGCAGCGTCCGTACAGATACGCAGTATTTT.